This T cell receptor (beta chain) emerged from a study of neoadjuvant anti-PD-1 for oral cavity cancer. Study summary: Around day 43, patients without progression received a fourth nivolumab dose before surgery. Study observations and caveats: Non-responders to neoadjuvant nivolumab had significantly more clonal PBMC T cells than responders.

The CDR3 totals 12 residues. Germline CDR1 SNHLY, CDR2 FYNNEI. Trimming removed 11 bases from V and 0 bases from J, with 11 bases in between. TCRdb's table, derived via immunoSEQ multiplex PCR, lists solely in-frame clones and lacks some. The sample consists of approximately 8,400 clones, about 81% of them appearing once. Specified time point: after neoadjuvant nivolumab, at surgical resection. Blood cells were analyzed directly, without culture or expansion. This clone was detected a few times. Its antigen is unidentified. The TCR sequence derives from a person between 35 and 79 years old with oral cavity squamous cell carcinoma. The specimen was PBMCs, collected after nivolumab (anti-PD-1) treatment. The chain recombines TRBV2 with TRBJ2-7; the D gene is possibly TRBD2 (7 bases). The CDR3 bases are TGTGCCGGCGGGGGCCGCTCCTACGAGCAGTACTTC. Translation: CAGGGRSYEQYF.